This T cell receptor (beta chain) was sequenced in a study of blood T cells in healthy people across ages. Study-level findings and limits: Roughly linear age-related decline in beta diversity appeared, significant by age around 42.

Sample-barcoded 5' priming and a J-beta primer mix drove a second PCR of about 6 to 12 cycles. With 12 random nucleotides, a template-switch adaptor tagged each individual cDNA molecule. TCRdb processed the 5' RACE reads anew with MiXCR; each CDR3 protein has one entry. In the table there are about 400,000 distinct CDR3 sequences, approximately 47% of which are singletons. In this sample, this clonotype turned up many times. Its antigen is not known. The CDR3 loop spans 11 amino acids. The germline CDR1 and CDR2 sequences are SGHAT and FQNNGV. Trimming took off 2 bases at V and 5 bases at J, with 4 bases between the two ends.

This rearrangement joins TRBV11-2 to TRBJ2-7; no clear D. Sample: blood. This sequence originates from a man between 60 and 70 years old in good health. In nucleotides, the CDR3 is TGTGCCAGCAGCTTAAGCGACGAGCAGTACTTC. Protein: CASSLSDEQYF. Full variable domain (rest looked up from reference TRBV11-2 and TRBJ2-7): EAGVAQSPRYKIIEKRQSVAFWCNPISGHATLYWYQQILGQGPKLLIQFQNNGVVDDSQLPKDRFSAERLKGVDSTLKIQPAKLEDSAVYLCASSLSDEQYFGPGTRLTVT.